The 30 T cell receptor beta chains reported below all come from one sample, sequenced in a study of spatial heterogeneity in lung cancer. From the 5' RACE reads, TCRdb called clonotypes with MiXCR, one entry per CDR3 protein. There are roughly 17,000 distinct CDR3 sequences in the sample; approximately 9.1% occur only once, and about 40% lies in the top ten. The time point here: blood at routine non-recurrence follow-up after resection. This sample comprised PBMCs, obtained at follow-up. These receptors originate from a female donor with early-stage non-small cell lung cancer.

This clonotype was found many times. The rearrangement uses TRBV30 and TRBJ2-2; 7 bases map to TRBD1. Germline values: CDR1 GTSNPN, CDR2 SVGIG (reference sequence). Trimming removed 1 base from V and 5 bases from J; junction bases left unmatched: 1. The CDR3 consists of 13 residues. The CDR3 nucleotides read TGTGCCTGGAGTGGACAGGGTACCGGGGAGCTGTTTTTT. Translated, it gives CAWSGQGTGELFF.

The chain links TRBV6-4 to TRBJ2-1; D call uncertain. Germline V gene data show CDR1 as MRHNA and CDR2 as SNTAGT. CDR3 length: 12 amino acids. The V and J ends lost 8 bases and 9 bases respectively, with 14 bases between them. The CDR3 protein is CASSQGNGEQFF. CDR3 coding DNA: TGTGCCAGCTCCCAAGGGAACGGTGAGCAGTTCTTC.

This clonotype showed up many times. The chain combines TRBV27 with TRBJ1-1; no definite D call. Germline CDR1 MNHEY, CDR2 SMNVEV (reference sequence). CDR3 length: 14 residues. Trimming removed 6 bases at V and 1 base at J, with 12 bases between. This chain's CDR3 is CASRGYRRNTEAFF. As DNA, the CDR3 is TGTGCCAGCAGGGGGTACAGAAGGAACACTGAAGCTTTCTTT.

In this sample, this clonotype turned up many times. J is TRBJ1-5 and V is TRBV27; possible D gene TRBD1, 5 bases. The germline gives CDR1 MNHEY, CDR2 SMNVEV (reference sequence). V gave up 0 bases and J gave up 6 bases, with 12 bases separating them. The CDR3 is made up of 15 amino acids. The CDR3 bases are TGTGCCAGCAGTTTATCATCCGGTCAGGGTCAGCCCCAGCATTTT. This encodes CASSLSSGQGQPQHF.

V gene TRBV12-3 or TRBV12-4 combines with J gene TRBJ1-1; 7 bases line up with TRBD1. The CDR3 sequence is 12 residues long. V lost 4 bases to trimming and J lost 12 bases; unmatched junction nucleotides: 8. The chain's CDR3 is CASSSQYRGTFF. CDR3 bases: TGTGCCAGCAGTTCTCAGTACAGGGGAACTTTCTTT.

This clonotype was seen repeatedly, ten times or more. J is TRBJ1-1 and V is TRBV29-1; no clear D. The CDR3 loop spans 12 amino acids. Trimming took off 6 bases at V and 1 base at J, with 9 bases between the two ends. Looked up from germline, CDR1 is SQVTM and CDR2 is ANQGSEA. CDR3 nucleotide sequence: TGCAGCGTCGGCCATCAGAACACTGAAGCTTTCTTT. Its protein product is CSVGHQNTEAFF. The variable domain in full, with the rest retrieved from reference TRBV29-1 and TRBJ1-1, is SAVISQKPSRDICQRGTSLTIQCQVDSQVTMMFWYRQQPGQSLTLIATANQGSEATYESGFVIDKFPISRPNLTFSTLTVSNMSPEDSSIYLCSVGHQNTEAFFGQGTRLTVV.

This clonotype came up many times. This chain uses TRBV6-2 or TRBV6-3 with TRBJ2-4; D gene unclear. Trimming cost V 0 bases and J 2 bases, with 5 bases left between them. There are 14 residues in the CDR3. The germline CDR1 and CDR2 sequences are MNHEY and SVGEGT. As DNA, the CDR3 is TGTGCCAGCAGTTACTCTGGGTCCAAAAACATTCAGTACTTC. This encodes CASSYSGSKNIQYF.

In its sample, this clonotype was seen many times. This chain connects TRBV7-9 to TRBJ1-4, with D possibly being TRBD1 (5 bases). The CDR3 contains 15 residues. Germline CDR1 and CDR2: SEHNR and FQNEAQ (reference sequence). The ends were cut back, 5 bases at V and 5 bases at J, with 15 bases in the middle. The CDR3 DNA follows: TGTGCCAGCAGCCCGGGGCCCTCAGGGAATGAAAAACTGTTTTTT. It yields the protein CASSPGPSGNEKLFF.

This clonotype was seen repeatedly, ten times or more. V gene TRBV6-2 or TRBV6-3 combines with J gene TRBJ2-3; D is undetermined. CDR3 length: 16 amino acids. Germline-derived CDR1 and CDR2 are MNHEY and SVGEGT. V shed 0 bases and J shed 6 bases, with 16 bases lying between them. The CDR3 DNA sequence: TGTGCCAGCAGTTACTCACACCCCCTCAGCCGGGATACGCAGTATTTT. Translation: CASSYSHPLSRDTQYF.

The rearrangement joins TRBV29-1 to TRBJ1-2; D is unclear. V was clipped by 7 bases and J by 2 bases, with 8 bases between them. Germline-derived CDR1 and CDR2 are SQVTM and ANQGSEA. CDR3 size: 11 residues. The CDR3 nucleotides are TGCAGCGATGAGGTGAACTATGGCTACACCTTC. Protein: CSDEVNYGYTF.

This clonotype was picked up a small number of times. The gene calls are TRBV12-3 or TRBV12-4 and TRBJ1-5; the D gene is possibly TRBD1 (6 bases). This CDR3 contains 13 residues. The V end lost 5 bases, the J end lost 7 bases, and 12 bases lay between the germline ends. The DNA for the CDR3 is TGTGCCAGCAGTGCGAGCAGGGGACAGCCCCAGCATTTT. Its protein product is CASSASRGQPQHF.

This clonotype was recorded a few times. The gene calls are TRBV6-1 and TRBJ2-6, with 7 bases aligning to TRBD2. This CDR3 contains 17 residues. Germline CDR1 is MNHNS and CDR2 is SASEGT. The V gene end was trimmed by 1 base and the J gene end by 2 bases; junction bases not matched to a gene: 5. The CDR3 spells CASSEGTRSPGANVLTF. The DNA of the CDR3 is TGTGCCAGCAGTGAAGGGACTAGAAGTCCTGGGGCCAACGTCCTGACTTTC.

This clonotype was seen a single time. A read error may account for a junction end that differs from germline. The chain combines TRBV12-3 or TRBV12-4 with TRBJ2-5; unclear D gene. CDR3 length: 11 amino acids. The CDR3 loop reads CASSFEETQHF. The CDR3, as DNA: TGTGCCAGCAGTTTTGAGGAGACCCAGCACTTC.

This clonotype came up many times. The CDR3 reads CSVGRDREDFVTEAFF. The CDR3 nucleotides are TGCAGTGTCGGAAGGGACAGGGAGGATTTTGTCACTGAAGCTTTCTTT. The chain is built from TRBV20-1 and TRBJ1-1; 9 positions agree with TRBD1. The CDR3 length is 16 residues. V gave up 7 bases and J gave up 4 bases; unmatched junction bases: 16. Germline V gives CDR1 DFQATT, CDR2 SNEGSKA (reference sequence).

This clonotype has just a few counts. The chain recombines TRBV5-1 with TRBJ2-3, with TRBD2 matching over 13 bases. Germline V gene data show CDR1 as SGHRS and CDR2 as YFSETQ. After removal of 4 bases from V and 0 bases from J, the junction contained 11 bases not matched to a gene. This CDR3 has 19 amino acids. CDR3 coding DNA: TGCGCCAGCAGCCCGAGGACTAGCGGGAGATTCTCTAGCACAGATACGCAGTATTTT. Amino acids: CASSPRTSGRFSSTDTQYF.

The chain employs TRBV3-1 and TRBJ1-5; no reliable D call. From germline, CDR1 is LGHDT and CDR2 YNNKEL (reference sequence). Between the trimmed V and J ends, which lost 1 base and 6 bases, there was a span of 10 bases. The CDR3 totals 14 residues. CDR3 loop: CASSQGRAIQPQHF. The CDR3 DNA sequence: TGTGCCAGCAGCCAAGGACGGGCGATTCAGCCCCAGCATTTT. The whole variable domain, filled in from reference TRBV3-1 and TRBJ1-5, reads DTAVSQTPKYLVTQMGNDKSIKCEQNLGHDTMYWYKQDSKKFLKIMFSYNNKELIINETVPNRFSPKSPDKAHLNLHINSLELGDSAVYFCASSQGRAIQPQHFGDGTRLSIL.

This clonotype was detected many times. V is TRBV29-1 and J is TRBJ1-5; D not certain. V was shortened by 4 bases and J by 3 bases, with 7 bases between the two germline ends. This CDR3 is 12 amino acids long. Germline CDR1 and CDR2: SQVTM and ANQGSEA. The CDR3 protein is CSVGQFNQPQHF. DNA of the CDR3: TGCAGCGTTGGGCAGTTCAATCAGCCCCAGCATTTT.

Many counts were recorded for this clonotype. The chain is built from TRBV29-1 and TRBJ1-5, with 11 bases fitting TRBD1. This CDR3 is 17 amino acids long. CDR1 SQVTM and CDR2 ANQGSEA come from the germline V gene. J lost 1 base, V lost 5 bases, and 10 bases had no gene match. CDR3 amino acids: CSVSGTGGSSSNQPQHF. DNA of the CDR3: TGCAGCGTTTCCGGGACAGGGGGAAGCAGCAGCAATCAGCCCCAGCATTTT.

This clonotype came up many times. The gene calls are TRBV6-2 or TRBV6-3 and TRBJ1-6; no clear D gene. Germline assignment: CDR1 MNHEY and CDR2 SVGEGT. The V end was cut by 2 bases, the J end by 1 base, with 9 bases between. The length of the CDR3 is 16 residues. DNA of the CDR3: TGTGCCAGCAGTTACATGAGAGTTTCCTATAATTCACCCCTCCACTTT. Amino acids: CASSYMRVSYNSPLHF.

This clonotype was observed many times. The J gene is TRBJ2-1, the V gene TRBV20-1; D is ambiguous. V was clipped by 3 bases and J by 5 bases, with 8 bases between them. CDR3 size: 12 residues. Per germline, CDR1 DFQATT and CDR2 SNEGSKA (reference sequence). CDR3 sequence: CSASPRHNEQFF. DNA of the CDR3: TGCAGTGCTAGTCCAAGACACAATGAGCAGTTCTTC.

This clonotype was counted at least ten times. The chain links TRBV7-2 to TRBJ2-7; 7 nucleotides agree with TRBD1. This CDR3 comprises 12 residues. With V trimmed by 5 bases and J by 7 bases, 5 bases remained unmatched. CDR1 is SGHTA and CDR2 is FQGNSA in the germline V gene. Here the CDR3 reads CASSRTGVEQYF. The CDR3 region has the DNA TGTGCCAGCAGCCGTACAGGGGTTGAGCAGTACTTC.

This clonotype was seen repeatedly, ten times or more. The chain combines TRBV4-1 with TRBJ2-6; D could derive from TRBD1 or TRBD2 (5 bases each). The CDR3 consists of 18 residues. With 0 bases removed from V and 1 base from J, the gap between germline ends came to 13 bases. Germline assignment: CDR1 MGHRA and CDR2 YSYEKL. The CDR3 nucleotides read TGCGCCAGCAGCCAAGAGGGACGGATTTATTCTGGGGCCAACGTCCTGACTTTC. It yields the protein CASSQEGRIYSGANVLTF.

This clonotype came up many times. The chain uses TRBV27 and TRBJ1-5; TRBD1 is a possible D gene (6 bases). The CDR3 contains 14 residues. Germline V CDR1 and CDR2: MNHEY, SMNVEV (reference sequence). Trimming stripped 2 bases from V and 4 bases from J, with 9 bases between. CDR3 residues: CASSLSQGNQPQHF. The CDR3 DNA reads as TGTGCCAGCAGTTTAAGTCAGGGGAATCAGCCCCAGCATTTT.

This clonotype appeared many times. The rearrangement uses TRBV7-2 and TRBJ2-1; the D call may be TRBD1 or TRBD2 (5 bases each). CDR3 length equals 15 residues. Between the trimmed V and J ends, which lost 5 bases and 4 bases, there was a span of 15 bases. The germline gives CDR1 SGHTA, CDR2 FQGNSA. In DNA, the CDR3 is TGTGCCAGCAGCCAAGCCCGGGGCGGTTACAATGAGCAGTTCTTC. It specifies CASSQARGGYNEQFF.

This clonotype was seen many times. The chain couples TRBV4-2 to TRBJ2-3, with D perhaps assigned TRBD1 or TRBD2 (6 bases each). Deletions cut 0 bases from V and 10 bases from J, with 23 bases between. The CDR3 is made up of 17 amino acids. From germline, CDR1 is LGHNA and CDR2 YNFKEQ. The DNA for the CDR3 is TGTGCCAGCAGCCAAGAGACCTCCAGGGGACTCCGACAACCGCAGTATTTT. Translation: CASSQETSRGLRQPQYF.

This clonotype was observed at least ten times. The CDR3 nucleotides are TGTGCCAGCATGGACAGGGTCGACACCGGGGAGCTGTTTTTT. As protein: CASMDRVDTGELFF. The J gene is TRBJ2-2, the V gene TRBV2, with TRBD1 matching 8 bases. This CDR3 region has 14 residues. The J segment lost 3 bases and the V segment lost 7 bases, leaving 4 bases of the junction unmatched. Germline-derived CDR1 and CDR2 are SNHLY and FYNNEI.

This clonotype showed up many times. J is TRBJ1-5 and V is TRBV7-2, with D uncertain. CDR3 length: 15 amino acids. The germline V and J ends were trimmed by 1 base and 2 bases, with 9 bases remaining between them. Germline CDR1 and CDR2: SGHTA and FQGNSA. The CDR3 region is CASSLVRLGNQPQHF. For the CDR3, the DNA is TGTGCCAGCAGCTTAGTAAGGTTGGGCAATCAGCCCCAGCATTTT.

In this sample, this clonotype turned up many times. The CDR3, as DNA: TGCGCCAGCAGCTCTCTTGACGGCGCGAAACACAATGAGCAGTTCTTC. Protein product: CASSSLDGAKHNEQFF. The genes are TRBV5-1 and TRBJ2-1; D not resolved. Trimming cost V 3 bases and J 5 bases, with 18 bases left between them. The CDR3 extends over 16 amino acids. Germline CDR1 and CDR2: SGHRS and YFSETQ.

This clonotype was detected many times. The chain recombines TRBV20-1 with TRBJ1-5, with TRBD1 matching over 7 bases. Unmatched junction bases numbered 6, after V lost 1 base and J lost 3 bases. The CDR3 consists of 15 residues. In germline, CDR1 is DFQATT, CDR2 SNEGSKA (reference sequence). CDR3 DNA: TGCAGTGCTAGAGCAACAGGGGCGGACAATCAGCCCCAGCATTTT. Amino acid sequence: CSARATGADNQPQHF.

This clonotype has at least ten counts. The chain joins TRBV27 to TRBJ2-6; 7 bases fit TRBD1. The V gene end was trimmed by 6 bases and the J gene end by 4 bases; junction bases not matched to a gene: 12. In germline, CDR1 is MNHEY, CDR2 SMNVEV (reference sequence). The CDR3 covers 17 residues. DNA for the CDR3: TGTGCCAGCAGCCGGTGGGGCACAGGGGAAGGGGCCAACGTCCTGACTTTC. This codes for CASSRWGTGEGANVLTF.